This TCR beta chain was sequenced for a study of cytomegalovirus exposure and HLA in healthy donors. Across the study: When 300 to 400 donors were genotyped, 81% of them were found to fall in the Caucasian-associated ancestry cluster. Findings and caveats of the study: A few V segments could not be told apart, such as TRBV6-2 and TRBV6-3, and were left out.

Germline V CDR1 and CDR2: SEHNR, FQNEAQ (reference sequence). J gave up 3 bases and V 1 base, and 12 bases lay outside the gene matches. This CDR3 is 19 amino acids long. 60 Vbeta and 13 Jbeta primers were used in PCR. Data came from immunoSEQ multiplex PCR; TCRdb stores just in-frame clones and leaves some out. The sample lists 95,000 to 150,000 clones, 55% to 65% occurring once. As to this clone: Its target is not known.

The sequencing input was PBMCs. This clonotype was obtained from a man aged 35 to 55 in good health and CMV-seropositive. This chain connects TRBV7-9 to TRBJ2-1; TRBD2 aligns across 10 bases. The CDR3 loop is CASSLVLAASGGHYNEQFF. DNA for the CDR3: TGTGCCAGCAGCTTAGTTTTAGCGGCTAGCGGGGGCCACTACAATGAGCAGTTCTTC.